The source of this TCR beta chain is a study of monozygotic twins with inflammatory bowel disease. Notes on the study in general: The analysis failed to separate different T cell subtypes. IBD patients showed reduced TCRbeta diversity (inverse Simpson) versus healthy co-twins.

Every single donor had an approximately 2.5 ml blood sample drawn. This CDR3 spans 16 amino acids. Germline-derived CDR1 and CDR2 are SGHAT and FQNNGV. Comment on this clonotype: Its specificity is unknown.

Addition of UMIs with a 6-nucleotide sample barcode was achieved by template switching. Each CDR3 protein gets one entry in TCRdb, which reprocessed the 5' RACE reads and gives no DNA. The sample shows over 350,000 distinct CDR3 sequences, and just over 2.5% sits with its ten largest clones. Sequencing used blood. The V call is TRBV11-2, the J call TRBJ1-1; TCRdb outputs TRBD1, but without DNA this stays unchecked. The clonotype comes from a human donor with ulcerative colitis or Crohn's disease, or a healthy co-twin of an affected twin (not recorded which). The CDR3 loop is CASSLMEGAEGTEAFF.